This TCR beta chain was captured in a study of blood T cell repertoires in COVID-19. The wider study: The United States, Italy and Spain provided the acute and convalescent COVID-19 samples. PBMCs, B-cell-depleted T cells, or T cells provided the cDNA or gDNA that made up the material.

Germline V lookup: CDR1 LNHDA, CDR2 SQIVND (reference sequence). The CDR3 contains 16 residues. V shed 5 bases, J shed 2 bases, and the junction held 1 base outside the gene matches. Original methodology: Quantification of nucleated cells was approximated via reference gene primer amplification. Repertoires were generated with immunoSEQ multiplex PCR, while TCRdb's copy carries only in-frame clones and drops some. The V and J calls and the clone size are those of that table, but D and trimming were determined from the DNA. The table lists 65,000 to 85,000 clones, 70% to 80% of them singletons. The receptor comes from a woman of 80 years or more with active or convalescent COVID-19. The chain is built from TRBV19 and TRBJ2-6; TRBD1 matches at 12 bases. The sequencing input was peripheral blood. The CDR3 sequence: CASSGTGGTGANVLTF. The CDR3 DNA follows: TGTGCCAGTAGTGGGACAGGGGGCACTGGGGCCAACGTCCTGACTTTC.